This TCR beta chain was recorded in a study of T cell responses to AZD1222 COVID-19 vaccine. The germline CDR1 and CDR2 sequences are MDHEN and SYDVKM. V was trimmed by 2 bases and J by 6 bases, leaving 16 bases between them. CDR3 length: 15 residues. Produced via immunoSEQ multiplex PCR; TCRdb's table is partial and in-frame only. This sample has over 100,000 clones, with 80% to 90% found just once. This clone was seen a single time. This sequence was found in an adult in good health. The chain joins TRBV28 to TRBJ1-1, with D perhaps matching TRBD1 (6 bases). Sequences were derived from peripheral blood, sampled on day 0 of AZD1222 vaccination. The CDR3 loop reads CASSLNRAPGSEAFF. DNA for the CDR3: TGTGCCAGCAGTTTAAACAGGGCGCCAGGGTCTGAAGCTTTCTTT.